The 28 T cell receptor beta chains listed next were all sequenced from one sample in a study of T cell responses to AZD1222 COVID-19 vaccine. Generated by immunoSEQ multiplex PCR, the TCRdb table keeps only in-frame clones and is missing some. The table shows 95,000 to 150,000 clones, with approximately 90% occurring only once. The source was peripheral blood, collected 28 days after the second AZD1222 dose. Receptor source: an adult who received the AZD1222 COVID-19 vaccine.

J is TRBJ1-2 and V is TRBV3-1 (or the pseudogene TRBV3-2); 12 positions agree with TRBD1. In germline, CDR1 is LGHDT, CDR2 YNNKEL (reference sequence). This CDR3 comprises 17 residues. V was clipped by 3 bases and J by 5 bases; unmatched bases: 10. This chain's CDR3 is CASSHPGQGAPGYGYTF. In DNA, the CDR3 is TGTGCCAGCAGCCATCCGGGACAGGGGGCGCCGGGATATGGCTACACCTTC.

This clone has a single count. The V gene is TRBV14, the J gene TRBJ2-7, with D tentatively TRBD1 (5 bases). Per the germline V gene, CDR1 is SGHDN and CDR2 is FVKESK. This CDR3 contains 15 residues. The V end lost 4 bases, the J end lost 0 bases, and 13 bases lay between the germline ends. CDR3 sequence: CASSLLGATSYEQYF. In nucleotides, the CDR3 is TGTGCCAGCAGCCTGTTAGGGGCAACCTCCTACGAGCAGTACTTC.

The CDR3 spells CASSQDGGQGAREQYF. The CDR3 DNA sequence: TGTGCCAGCAGCCAAGACGGGGGACAGGGGGCGAGGGAGCAGTACTTC. The chain has TRBV14 and TRBJ2-7; 12 nucleotides agree with TRBD1. The CDR3 runs to 16 residues. Germline CDR1 SGHDN, CDR2 FVKESK. Trimming cost V 0 bases and J 7 bases; bases outside gene matches: 7.

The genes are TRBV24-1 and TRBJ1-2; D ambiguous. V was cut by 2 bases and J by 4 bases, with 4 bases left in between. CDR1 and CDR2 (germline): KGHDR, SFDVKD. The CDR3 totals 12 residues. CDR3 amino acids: CATSDYGYGYTF. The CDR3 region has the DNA TGTGCCACCAGTGATTACGGCTATGGCTACACCTTC.

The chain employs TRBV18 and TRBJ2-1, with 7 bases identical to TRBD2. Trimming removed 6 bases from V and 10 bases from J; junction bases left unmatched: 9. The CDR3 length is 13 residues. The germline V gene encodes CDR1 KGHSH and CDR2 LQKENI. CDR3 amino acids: CASSPTGRGEQFF. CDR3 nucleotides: TGTGCCAGCTCCCCGACTGGGAGGGGCGAGCAGTTCTTC. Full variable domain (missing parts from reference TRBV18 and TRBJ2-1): NAGVMQNPRHLVRRRGQEARLRCSPMKGHSHVYWYRQLPEEGLKFMVYLQKENIIDESGMPKERFSAEFPKEGPSILRIQQVVRGDSAAYFCASSPTGRGEQFFGPGTRLTVL.

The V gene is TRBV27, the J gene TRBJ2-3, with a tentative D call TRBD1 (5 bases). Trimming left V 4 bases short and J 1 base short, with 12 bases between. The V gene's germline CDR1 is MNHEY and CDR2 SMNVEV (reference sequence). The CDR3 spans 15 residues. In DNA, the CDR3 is TGTGCCAGCAGTTCCCAGGCCAGGGGCACAGATACGCAGTATTTT. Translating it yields CASSSQARGTDTQYF.

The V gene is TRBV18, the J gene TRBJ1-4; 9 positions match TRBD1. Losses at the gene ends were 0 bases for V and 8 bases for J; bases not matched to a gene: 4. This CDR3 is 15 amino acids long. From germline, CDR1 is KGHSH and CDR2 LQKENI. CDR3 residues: CASSPPGQGWEKLFF. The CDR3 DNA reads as TGTGCCAGCTCACCACCCGGACAGGGGTGGGAAAAACTGTTTTTT.

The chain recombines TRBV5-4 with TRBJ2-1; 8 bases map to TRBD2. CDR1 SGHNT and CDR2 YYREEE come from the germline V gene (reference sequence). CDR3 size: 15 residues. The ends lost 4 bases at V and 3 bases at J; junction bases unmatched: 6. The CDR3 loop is CASSKAGVRYNEQFF. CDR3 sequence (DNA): TGTGCCAGCAGCAAAGCGGGAGTTCGCTACAATGAGCAGTTCTTC.

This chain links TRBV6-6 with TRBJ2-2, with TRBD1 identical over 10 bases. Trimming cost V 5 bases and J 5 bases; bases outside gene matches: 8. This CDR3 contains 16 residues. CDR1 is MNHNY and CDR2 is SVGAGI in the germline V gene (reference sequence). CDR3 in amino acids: CASSRGTGVKTGELFF. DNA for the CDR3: TGTGCCAGCAGTCGAGGGACAGGGGTGAAAACCGGGGAGCTGTTTTTT.

The CDR3 coding sequence is TGTGCCAGCAGTCCGTCTAGCGTCATGCAGGAGACCCAGTACTTC. This sequence encodes CASSPSSVMQETQYF. The chain combines TRBV6-5 with TRBJ2-5; a possible D gene is TRBD2 (6 bases). The CDR3 spans 15 residues. V lost 5 bases and J lost 5, with 18 bases in between. Per the germline V gene, CDR1 is MNHEY and CDR2 is SVGAGI.

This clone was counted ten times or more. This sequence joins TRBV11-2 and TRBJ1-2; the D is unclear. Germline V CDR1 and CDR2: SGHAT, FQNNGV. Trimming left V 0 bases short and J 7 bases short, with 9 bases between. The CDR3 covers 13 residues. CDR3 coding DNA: TGTGCCAGCAGCTTAGATAGGACGCGTGGCTACACCTTC. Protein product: CASSLDRTRGYTF.

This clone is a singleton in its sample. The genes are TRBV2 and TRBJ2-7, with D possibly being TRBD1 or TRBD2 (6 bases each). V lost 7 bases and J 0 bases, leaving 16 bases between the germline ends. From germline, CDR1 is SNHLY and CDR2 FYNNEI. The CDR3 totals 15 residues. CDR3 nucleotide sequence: TGTGCCAGCATCGAATGGGGGGCGAGCTCCTACGAGCAGTACTTC. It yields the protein CASIEWGASSYEQYF. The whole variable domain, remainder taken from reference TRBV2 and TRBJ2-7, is EPEVTQTPSHQVTQMGQEVILRCVPISNHLYFYWYRQILGQKVEFLVSFYNNEISEKSEIFDDQFSVERPDGSNFTLKIRSTKLEDSAMYFCASIEWGASSYEQYFGPGTRLTVT.

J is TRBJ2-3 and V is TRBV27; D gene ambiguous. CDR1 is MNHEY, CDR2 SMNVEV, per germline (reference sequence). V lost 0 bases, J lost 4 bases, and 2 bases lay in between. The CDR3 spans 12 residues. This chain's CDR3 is CASSLSADTQYF. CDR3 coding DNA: TGTGCCAGCAGTTTATCTGCAGATACGCAGTATTTT.

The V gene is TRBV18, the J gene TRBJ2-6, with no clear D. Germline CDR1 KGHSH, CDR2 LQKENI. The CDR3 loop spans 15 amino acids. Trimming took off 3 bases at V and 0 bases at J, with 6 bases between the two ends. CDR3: CASSPILSGANVLTF. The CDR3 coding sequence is TGTGCCAGCTCACCGATCCTCTCTGGGGCCAACGTCCTGACTTTC.

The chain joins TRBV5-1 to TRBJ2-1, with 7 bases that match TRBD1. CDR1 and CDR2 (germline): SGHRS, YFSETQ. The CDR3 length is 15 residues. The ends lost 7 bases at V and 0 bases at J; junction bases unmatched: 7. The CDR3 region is CASVGDSSSYNEQFF. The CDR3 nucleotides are TGCGCCAGCGTTGGGGACAGCAGCTCCTACAATGAGCAGTTCTTC.

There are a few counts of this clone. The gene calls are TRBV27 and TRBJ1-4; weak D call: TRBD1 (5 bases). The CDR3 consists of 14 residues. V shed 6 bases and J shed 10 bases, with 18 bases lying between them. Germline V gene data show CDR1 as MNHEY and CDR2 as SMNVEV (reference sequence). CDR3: CASRMVGPLGKLFF. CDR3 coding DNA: TGTGCCAGCAGAATGGTGGGGCCTTTAGGAAAACTGTTTTTT.

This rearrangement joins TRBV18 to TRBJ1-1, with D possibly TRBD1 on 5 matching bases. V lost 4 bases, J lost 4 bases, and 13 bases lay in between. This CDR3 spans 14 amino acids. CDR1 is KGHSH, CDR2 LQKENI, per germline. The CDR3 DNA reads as TGTGCCAGCTCACGAGGGCAGGGAGGCACTGAAGCTTTCTTT. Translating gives CASSRGQGGTEAFF.

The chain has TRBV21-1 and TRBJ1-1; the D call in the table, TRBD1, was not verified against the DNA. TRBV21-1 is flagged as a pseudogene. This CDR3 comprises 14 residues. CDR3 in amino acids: CASMDRALNTEAFF. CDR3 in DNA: TGTGCCAGCATGGACAGGGCACTTAACACTGAAGCTTTCTTT.

The CDR3 DNA sequence: TGTGCCAGCTCACCAGAGTCCCCGGGCTCTGGAAACACCATATATTTT. Protein: CASSPESPGSGNTIYF. The chain employs TRBV2 and TRBJ1-3, with no clear D. V lost 8 bases, J lost 0 bases, and 17 bases lay in between. Germline CDR1 reads SNHLY; CDR2 reads FYNNEI. The CDR3 sequence is 16 residues long.

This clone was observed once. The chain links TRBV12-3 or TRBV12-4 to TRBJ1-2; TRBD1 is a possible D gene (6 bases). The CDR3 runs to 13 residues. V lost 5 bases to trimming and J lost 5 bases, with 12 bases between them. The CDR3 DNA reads TGTGCCAGCAGTACACTTACAGGGTATGGCTACACCTTC. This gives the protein CASSTLTGYGYTF.

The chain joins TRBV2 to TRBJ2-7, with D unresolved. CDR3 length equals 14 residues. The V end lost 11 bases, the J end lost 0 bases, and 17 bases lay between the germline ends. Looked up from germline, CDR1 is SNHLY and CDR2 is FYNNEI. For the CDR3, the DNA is TGTGCCGTCGGTGGATGGTCAGACTCCTACGAGCAGTACTTC. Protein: CAVGGWSDSYEQYF. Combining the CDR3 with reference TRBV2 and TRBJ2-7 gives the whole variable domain EPEVTQTPSHQVTQMGQEVILRCVPISNHLYFYWYRQILGQKVEFLVSFYNNEISEKSEIFDDQFSVERPDGSNFTLKIRSTKLEDSAMYFCAVGGWSDSYEQYFGPGTRLTVT.

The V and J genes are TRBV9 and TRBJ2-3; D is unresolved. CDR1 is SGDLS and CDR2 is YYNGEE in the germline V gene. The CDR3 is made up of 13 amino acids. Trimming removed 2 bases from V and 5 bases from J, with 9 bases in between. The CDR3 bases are TGTGCCAGCAGCGTCGATCGTATAGATACGCAGTATTTT. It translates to CASSVDRIDTQYF.

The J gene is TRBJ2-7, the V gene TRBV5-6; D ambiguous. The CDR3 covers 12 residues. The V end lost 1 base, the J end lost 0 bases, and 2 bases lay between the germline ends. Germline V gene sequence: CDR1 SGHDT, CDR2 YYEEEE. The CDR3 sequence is CASSLSSYEQYF. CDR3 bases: TGTGCCAGCAGCTTGAGCTCCTACGAGCAGTACTTC. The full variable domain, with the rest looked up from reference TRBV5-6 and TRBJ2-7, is DAGVTQSPTHLIKTRGQQVTLRCSPKSGHDTVSWYQQALGQGPQFIFQYYEEEERQRGNFPDRFSGHQFPNYSSELNVNALLLGDSALYLCASSLSSYEQYFGPGTRLTVT.

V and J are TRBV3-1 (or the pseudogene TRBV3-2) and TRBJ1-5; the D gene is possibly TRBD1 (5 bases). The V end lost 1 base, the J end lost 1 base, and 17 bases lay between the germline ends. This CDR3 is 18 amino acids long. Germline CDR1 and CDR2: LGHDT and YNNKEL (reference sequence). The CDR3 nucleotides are TGTGCCAGCAGCCAAGTAGGAGGTTCGGCAGGGAGCAATCAGCCCCAGCATTTT. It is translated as CASSQVGGSAGSNQPQHF.

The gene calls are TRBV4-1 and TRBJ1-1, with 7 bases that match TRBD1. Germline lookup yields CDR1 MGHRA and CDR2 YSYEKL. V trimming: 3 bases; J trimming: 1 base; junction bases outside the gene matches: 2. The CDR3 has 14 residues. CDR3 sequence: CASSQRTGNTEAFF. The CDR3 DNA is TGCGCCAGCAGCCAGCGGACAGGGAACACTGAAGCTTTCTTT.

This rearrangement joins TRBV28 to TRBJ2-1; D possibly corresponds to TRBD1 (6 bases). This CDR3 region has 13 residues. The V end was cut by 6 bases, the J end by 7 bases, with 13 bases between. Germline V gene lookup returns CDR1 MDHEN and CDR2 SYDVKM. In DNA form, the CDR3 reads TGTGCCAGCAGCACCGGGACACGGAATGAGCAGTTCTTC. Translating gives CASSTGTRNEQFF.

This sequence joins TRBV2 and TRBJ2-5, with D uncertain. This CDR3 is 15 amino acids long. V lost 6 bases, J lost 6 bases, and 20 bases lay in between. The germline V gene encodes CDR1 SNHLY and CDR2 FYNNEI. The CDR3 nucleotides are TGTGCCAGCAGCCCCGGTTCTATTAGCACAAAGACCCAGTACTTC. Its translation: CASSPGSISTKTQYF.

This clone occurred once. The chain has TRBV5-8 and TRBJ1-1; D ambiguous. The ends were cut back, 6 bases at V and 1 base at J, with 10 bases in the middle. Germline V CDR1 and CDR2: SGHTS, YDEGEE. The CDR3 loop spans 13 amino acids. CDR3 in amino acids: CASTLSRNTEAFF. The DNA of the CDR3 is TGTGCCAGCACCCTATCGAGGAACACTGAAGCTTTCTTT.